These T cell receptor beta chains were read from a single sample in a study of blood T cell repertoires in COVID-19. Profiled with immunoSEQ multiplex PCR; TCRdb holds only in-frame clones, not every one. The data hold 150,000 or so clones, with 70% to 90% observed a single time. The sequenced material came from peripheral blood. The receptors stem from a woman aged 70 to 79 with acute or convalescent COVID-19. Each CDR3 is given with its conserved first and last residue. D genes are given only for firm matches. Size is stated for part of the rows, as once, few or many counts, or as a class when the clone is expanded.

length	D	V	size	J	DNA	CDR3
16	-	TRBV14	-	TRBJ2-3	TGTGCCAGCAGCCAAGAATGGCCCAGGCCGGTGGATACGCAGTATTTT	CASSQEWPRPVDTQYF
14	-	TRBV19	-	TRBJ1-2	TGTGCCAGTAGTATAGGATGGCAGGGAAGCGGCTACACCTTC	CASSIGWQGSGYTF
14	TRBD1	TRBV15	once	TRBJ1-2	TGTGCCACCAGCAGACGAACTACAGGGGATGGCTACACCTTC	CATSRRTTGDGYTF
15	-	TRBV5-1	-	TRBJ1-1	TGCGCCAGCAGGGAGGTAGACGTGGGTAGCACTGAAGCTTTCTTT	CASREVDVGSTEAFF
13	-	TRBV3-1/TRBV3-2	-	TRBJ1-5	TGTGCCAGCAGCTTCGCGGGGGATCAGCCCCAGCATTTT	CASSFAGDQPQHF
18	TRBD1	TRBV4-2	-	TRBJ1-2	TGTGCCAGCAGCCAAGATTTTCTCGCCGGGACAGGGAACTATGGCTACACCTTC	CASSQDFLAGTGNYGYTF
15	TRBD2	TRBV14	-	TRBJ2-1	TGTGCCAGCAGCGAGCTAGCGGGGGGCTACAATGAGCAGTTCTTC	CASSELAGGYNEQFF
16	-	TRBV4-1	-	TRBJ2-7	TGCGCCAGCAGCCAAGATCTGAGAAGCGACCCCTACGAGCAGTACTTC	CASSQDLRSDPYEQYF
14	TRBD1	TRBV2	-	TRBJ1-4	TGTGCCAGCAGTGGACAGGGGCTTAATGAAAAACTGTTTTTT	CASSGQGLNEKLFF
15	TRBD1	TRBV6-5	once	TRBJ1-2	TGTGCCAGCACCTCCAGACAGGGGGCGAACTATGGCTACACCTTC	CASTSRQGANYGYTF
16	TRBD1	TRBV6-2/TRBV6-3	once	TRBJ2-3	TGTGCCAGCAGTTACTCGGGGACAGGTAGCACAGATACGCAGTATTTT	CASSYSGTGSTDTQYF
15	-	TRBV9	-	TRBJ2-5	TGTGCCAGCACCCTCAGGGGTGGCAAGGGAGAGACCCAGTACTTC	CASTLRGGKGETQYF
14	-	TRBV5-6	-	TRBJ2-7	TGTGCCAGCAGCTCGTCCAGGGGCGTCGGCGAGCAGTACTTC	CASSSSRGVGEQYF
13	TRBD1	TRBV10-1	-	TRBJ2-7	TGCGCCAGCAGTGTTCCAGGGGGCTCCGTGCAGTACTTC	CASSVPGGSVQYF
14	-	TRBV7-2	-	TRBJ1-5	TGTGCCAGCAGCGAAAGGGGTGGCAATCAGCCCCAGCATTTT	CASSERGGNQPQHF
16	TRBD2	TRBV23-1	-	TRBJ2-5	TGCGCCAGCAGTCAATCCCACTCTAGCGGGGTTGAGACCCAGTACTTC	CASSQSHSSGVETQYF
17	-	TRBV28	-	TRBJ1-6	TGTGCCAGCAGTCCCCCGACAGCTGACTCCTATAATTCACCCCTCCACTTT	CASSPPTADSYNSPLHF
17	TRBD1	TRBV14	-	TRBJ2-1	TGTGCCAGCAGCCTCCGGACAGGGAGTAAGTACTACAATGAGCAGTTCTTC	CASSLRTGSKYYNEQFF
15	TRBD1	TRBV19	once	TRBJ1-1	TGTGCCAGTAGTCCTCGGGACAGGGAGCCCACTGAAGCTTTCTTT	CASSPRDREPTEAFF
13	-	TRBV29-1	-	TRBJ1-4	TGCAGCGTTGAAGGACATCCTAATGAAAAACTGTTTTTT	CSVEGHPNEKLFF
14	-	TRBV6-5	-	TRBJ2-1	TGTGCCAGCACCCGGACAGTTTCTTACAATGAGCAGTTCTTC	CASTRTVSYNEQFF
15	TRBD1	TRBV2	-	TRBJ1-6	TGTGCCAGCAGTGAAGTAGGGGGCAGGAATTCACCCCTCCACTTT	CASSEVGGRNSPLHF
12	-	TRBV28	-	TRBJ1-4	TGTGCCAGCAGTTCCCCCGTTGAAAAACTGTTTTTT	CASSSPVEKLFF
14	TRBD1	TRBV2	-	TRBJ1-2	TGTGCCAGTGCTTACAGGGGCCAGGGGAATGGCTACACCTTC	CASAYRGQGNGYTF
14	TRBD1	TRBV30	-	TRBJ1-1	TGTGCCTGGAGTGTGACAGGGGGCCGAGGTGAAGCTTTCTTT	CAWSVTGGRGEAFF
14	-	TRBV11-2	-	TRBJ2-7	TGTGCCAGCAGCTTGACAGAATCGACCTACGAGCAGTACTTC	CASSLTESTYEQYF
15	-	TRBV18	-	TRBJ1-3	TGTGCCAGCTCCCAGGGTCCTGGCTCTGGAAACACCATATATTTT	CASSQGPGSGNTIYF
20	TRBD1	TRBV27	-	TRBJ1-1	TGTGCCAGCAGTTTGTCGGCAGGGGGCGTAGGATCTTATATGAACACTGAAGCTTTCTTT	CASSLSAGGVGSYMNTEAFF
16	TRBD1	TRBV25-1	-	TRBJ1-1	TGTGCCAGCAGTACAGGGACAGGGAGAAGAGGGACTGAAGCTTTCTTT	CASSTGTGRRGTEAFF
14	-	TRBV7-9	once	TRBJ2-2	TGTGCCAGCAGCCAGGACAGCCTCACCGGGGAGCTGTTTTTT	CASSQDSLTGELFF
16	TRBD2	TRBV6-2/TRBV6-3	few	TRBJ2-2	TGTGCCAGCAGTTACGAGCGGGGCACGGGTACCGGGGAGCTGTTTTTT	CASSYERGTGTGELFF
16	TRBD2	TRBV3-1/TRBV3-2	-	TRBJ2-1	TGTGCCAGCAGCTCACGACTTCCAGCGGGGGGCCATGAGCAGTTCTTC	CASSSRLPAGGHEQFF
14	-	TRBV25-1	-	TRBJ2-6	TGTGCCAGCAGGGAGGGCTCTGGGGCCAACGTCCTGACTTTC	CASREGSGANVLTF
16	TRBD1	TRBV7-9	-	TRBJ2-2	TGTGCCAGCAGCTTTGGACAGGGGGTGTTCACCGGGGAGCTGTTTTTT	CASSFGQGVFTGELFF
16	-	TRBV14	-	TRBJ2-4	TGTGCCAGCAGCCCCCAAAGGGGATTAGCCAAAAACATTCAGTACTTC	CASSPQRGLAKNIQYF
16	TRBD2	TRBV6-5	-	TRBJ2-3	TGTGCCAGCAGTTACTCTGCGGGGGACCGTACAGATACGCAGTATTTT	CASSYSAGDRTDTQYF
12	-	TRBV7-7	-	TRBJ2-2	TGTGCTAGCAGGTCCGACACCGGGGAGCTGTTTTTT	CASRSDTGELFF
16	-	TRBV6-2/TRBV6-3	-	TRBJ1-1	TGTGCCAGCACCCCCGACGAGGAGCTCGTTCGAACTGAAGCTTTCTTT	CASTPDEELVRTEAFF
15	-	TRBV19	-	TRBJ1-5	TGTGCCAGTAGTACGAGGACGGGAGGCAATCAGCCCCAGCATTTT	CASSTRTGGNQPQHF
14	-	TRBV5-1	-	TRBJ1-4	TGCGCCAGCAGCTTGGGAGGTATGGAAGAAAAACTGTTTTTT	CASSLGGMEEKLFF
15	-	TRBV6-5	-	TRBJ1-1	TGTGCCAGCAGTTACTCACGGCCAGGCAATGCTGAAGCTTTCTTT	CASSYSRPGNAEAFF
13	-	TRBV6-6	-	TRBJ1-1	TGTGCCAGCAGGGGAACAGGGTTCACTGAAGCTTTCTTT	CASRGTGFTEAFF
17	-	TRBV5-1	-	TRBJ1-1	TGCGCCAGCAGCTTCCAAATCCTCGGAACAGCCAACACTGAAGCTTTCTTT	CASSFQILGTANTEAFF
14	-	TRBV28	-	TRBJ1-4	TGTGCCAGCAGTTTAGGAGGGGGGGCGAATCCCCTGTTTTTT	CASSLGGGANPLFF
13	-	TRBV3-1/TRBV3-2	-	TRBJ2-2	TGTGCCAGCAGCCACCTGAACACCGGGGAGCTGTTTTTT	CASSHLNTGELFF
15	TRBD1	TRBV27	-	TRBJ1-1	TGTGCCAGCAGACGTACAGGGGGCTTTAACACTGAAGCTTTCTTT	CASRRTGGFNTEAFF
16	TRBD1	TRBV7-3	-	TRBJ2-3	TGTGCCAGCAGCTTAAGGGGGAGACAGGGATCGGATACGCAGTATTTT	CASSLRGRQGSDTQYF
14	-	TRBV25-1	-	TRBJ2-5	TGTGCCAGCAGTGAACCAGGTGGATCGGAGACCCAGTACTTC	CASSEPGGSETQYF
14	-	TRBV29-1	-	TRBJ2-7	TGCAGCGTTTCTACTACAGGTTCCTCCTACGAGCAGTACTTC	CSVSTTGSSYEQYF
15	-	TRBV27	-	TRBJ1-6	TGTGCCAGCAAGTTCCAGGGGATGGGTAATTCACCCCTCCACTTT	CASKFQGMGNSPLHF
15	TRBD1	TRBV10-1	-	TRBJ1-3	TGCGCCAGCAGCCCTGGGACAGGGTTTGGAAACACCATATATTTT	CASSPGTGFGNTIYF
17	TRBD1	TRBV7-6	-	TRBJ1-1	TGTGCCAGCAGCCCATTCGGACAGGGGATTGGGAACACTGAAGCTTTCTTT	CASSPFGQGIGNTEAFF
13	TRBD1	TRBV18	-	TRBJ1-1	TGTGCCAGCGCCGGACAGGGGAACACTGAAGCTTTCTTT	CASAGQGNTEAFF
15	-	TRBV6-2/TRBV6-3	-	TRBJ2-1	TGTGCCAGCAGCCGAGCGGATGAAGCCTACAATGAGCAGTTCTTC	CASSRADEAYNEQFF
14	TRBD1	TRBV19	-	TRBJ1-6	TGTGCCACCGCCGGACAGGGCCGCATGTCACCCCTCCACTTT	CATAGQGRMSPLHF